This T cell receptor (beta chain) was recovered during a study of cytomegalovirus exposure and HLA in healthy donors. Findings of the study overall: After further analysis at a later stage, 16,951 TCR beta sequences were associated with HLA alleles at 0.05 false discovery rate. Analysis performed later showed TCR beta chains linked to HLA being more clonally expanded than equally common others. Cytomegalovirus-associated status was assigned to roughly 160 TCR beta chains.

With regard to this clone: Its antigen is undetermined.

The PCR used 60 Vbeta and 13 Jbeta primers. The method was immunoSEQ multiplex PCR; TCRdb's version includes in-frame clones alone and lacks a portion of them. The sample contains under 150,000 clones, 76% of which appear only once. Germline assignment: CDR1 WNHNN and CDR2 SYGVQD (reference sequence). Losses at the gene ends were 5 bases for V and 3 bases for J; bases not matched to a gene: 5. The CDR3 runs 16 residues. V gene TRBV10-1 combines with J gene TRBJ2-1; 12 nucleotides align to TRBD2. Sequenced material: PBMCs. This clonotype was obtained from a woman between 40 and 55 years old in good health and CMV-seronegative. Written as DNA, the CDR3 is TGCGCCAGCAGTCAGCCTAGCGGGAGGGTCTACAATGAGCAGTTCTTC. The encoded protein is CASSQPSGRVYNEQFF.